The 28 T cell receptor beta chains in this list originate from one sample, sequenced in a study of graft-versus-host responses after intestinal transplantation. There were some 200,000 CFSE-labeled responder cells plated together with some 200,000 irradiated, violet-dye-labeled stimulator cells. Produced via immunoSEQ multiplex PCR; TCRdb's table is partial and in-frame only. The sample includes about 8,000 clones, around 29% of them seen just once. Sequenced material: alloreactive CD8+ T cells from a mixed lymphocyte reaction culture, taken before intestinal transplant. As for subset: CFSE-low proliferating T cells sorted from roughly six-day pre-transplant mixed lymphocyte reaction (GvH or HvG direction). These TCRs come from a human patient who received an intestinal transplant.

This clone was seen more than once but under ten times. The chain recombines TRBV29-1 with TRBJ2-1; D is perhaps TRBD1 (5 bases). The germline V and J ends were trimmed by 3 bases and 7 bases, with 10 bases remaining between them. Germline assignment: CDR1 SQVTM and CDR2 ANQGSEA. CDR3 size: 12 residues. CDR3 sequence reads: CSVEAGWNEQFF. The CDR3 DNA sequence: TGCAGCGTTGAGGCAGGGTGGAATGAGCAGTTCTTC.

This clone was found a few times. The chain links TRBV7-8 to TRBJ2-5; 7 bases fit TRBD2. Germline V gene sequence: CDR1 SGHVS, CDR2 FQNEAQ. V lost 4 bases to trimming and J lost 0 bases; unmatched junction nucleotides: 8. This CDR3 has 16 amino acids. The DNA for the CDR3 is TGTGCCAGCAGCTGGCCCCTAGCGGAACACCAAGAGACCCAGTACTTC. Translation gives CASSWPLAEHQETQYF. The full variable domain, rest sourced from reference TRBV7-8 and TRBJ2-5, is GAGVSQSPRYKVAKRGQDVALRCDPISGHVSLFWYQQALGQGPEFLTYFQNEAQLDKSGLPSDRFFAERPEGSVSTLKIQRTQQEDSAVYLCASSWPLAEHQETQYFGPGTRLLVL.

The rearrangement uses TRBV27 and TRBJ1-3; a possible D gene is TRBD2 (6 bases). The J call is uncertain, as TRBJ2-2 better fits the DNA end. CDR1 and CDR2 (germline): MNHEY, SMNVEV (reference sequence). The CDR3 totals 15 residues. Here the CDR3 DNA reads TGTGCCAGCAGTTTGGTGGGGGGTGTCTCCGGGGAGCTGTTTTTT. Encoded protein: CASSLVGGVSGELFF.

The CDR3 DNA is TGTGCCAGCAGCGTAGGCCCGGGGGGCCTTGACGAGCAGTACTTC. This encodes CASSVGPGGLDEQYF. The V and J genes are TRBV9 and TRBJ2-7; D possibly corresponds to TRBD2 (7 bases). The length of the CDR3 is 15 residues. Deletions cut 0 bases from V and 5 bases from J, with 15 bases between. Germline V CDR1 and CDR2: SGDLS, YYNGEE.

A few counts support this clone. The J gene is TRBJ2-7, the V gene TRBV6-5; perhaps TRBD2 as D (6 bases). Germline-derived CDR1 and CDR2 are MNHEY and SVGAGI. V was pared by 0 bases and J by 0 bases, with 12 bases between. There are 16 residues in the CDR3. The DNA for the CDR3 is TGTGCCAGCAGTTACTCCCGGGGGTCCCTCTCCTACGAGCAGTACTTC. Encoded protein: CASSYSRGSLSYEQYF.

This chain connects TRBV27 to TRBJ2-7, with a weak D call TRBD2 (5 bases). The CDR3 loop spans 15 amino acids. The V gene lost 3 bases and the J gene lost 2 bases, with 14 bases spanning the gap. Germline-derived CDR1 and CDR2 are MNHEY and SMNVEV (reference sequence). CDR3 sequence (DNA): TGTGCCAGCAGTTTCAGGAGGCAAGGGACCTACGAGCAGTACTTC. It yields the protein CASSFRRQGTYEQYF.

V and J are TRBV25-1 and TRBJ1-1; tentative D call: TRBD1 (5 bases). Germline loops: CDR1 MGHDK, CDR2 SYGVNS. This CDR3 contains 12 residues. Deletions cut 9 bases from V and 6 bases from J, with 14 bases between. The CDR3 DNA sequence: TGTGCCAGTGAGGTCGGGGGGGCTGAAGCTTTCTTT. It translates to CASEVGGAEAFF.

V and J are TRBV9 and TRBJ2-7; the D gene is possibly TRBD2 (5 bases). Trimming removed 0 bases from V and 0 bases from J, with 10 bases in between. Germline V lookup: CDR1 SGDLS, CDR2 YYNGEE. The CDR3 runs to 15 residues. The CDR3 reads CASSVATGSSYEQYF. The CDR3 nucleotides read TGTGCCAGCAGCGTAGCTACTGGGAGCTCCTACGAGCAGTACTTC.

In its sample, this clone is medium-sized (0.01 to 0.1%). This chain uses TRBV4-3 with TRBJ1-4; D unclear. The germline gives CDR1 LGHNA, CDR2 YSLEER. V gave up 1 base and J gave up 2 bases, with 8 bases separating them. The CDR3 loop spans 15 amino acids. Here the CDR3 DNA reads TGCGCCAGCAGCCAAGTATCCCCGACTAATGAAAAACTGTTTTTT. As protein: CASSQVSPTNEKLFF.

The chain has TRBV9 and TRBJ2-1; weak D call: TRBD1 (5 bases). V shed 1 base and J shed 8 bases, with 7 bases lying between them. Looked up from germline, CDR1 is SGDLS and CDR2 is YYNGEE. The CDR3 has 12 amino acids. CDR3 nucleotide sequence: TGTGCCAGCAGCGTATGGGGCGATGAGCAGTTCTTC. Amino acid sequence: CASSVWGDEQFF.

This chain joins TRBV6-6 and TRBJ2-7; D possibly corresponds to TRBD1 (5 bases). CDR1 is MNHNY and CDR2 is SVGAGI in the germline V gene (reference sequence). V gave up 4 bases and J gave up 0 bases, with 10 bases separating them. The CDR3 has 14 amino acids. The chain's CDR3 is CASSWAQGSYEQYF. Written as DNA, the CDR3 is TGTGCCAGCAGTTGGGCTCAGGGCTCCTACGAGCAGTACTTC.

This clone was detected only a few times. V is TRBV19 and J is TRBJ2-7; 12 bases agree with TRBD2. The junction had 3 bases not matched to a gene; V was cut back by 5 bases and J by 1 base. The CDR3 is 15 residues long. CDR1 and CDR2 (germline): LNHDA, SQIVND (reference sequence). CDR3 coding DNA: TGTGCCAGTAGTGCCGGACTAGCGGGATCCTACGAGCAGTACTTC. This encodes CASSAGLAGSYEQYF.

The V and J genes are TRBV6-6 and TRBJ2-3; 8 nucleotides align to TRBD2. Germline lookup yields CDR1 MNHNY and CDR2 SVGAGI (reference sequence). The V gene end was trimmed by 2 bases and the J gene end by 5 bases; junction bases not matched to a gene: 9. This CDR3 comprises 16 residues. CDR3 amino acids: CASSYQAGGRGDTQYF. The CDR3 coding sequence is TGTGCCAGCAGTTACCAGGCGGGGGGCCGGGGAGATACGCAGTATTTT.

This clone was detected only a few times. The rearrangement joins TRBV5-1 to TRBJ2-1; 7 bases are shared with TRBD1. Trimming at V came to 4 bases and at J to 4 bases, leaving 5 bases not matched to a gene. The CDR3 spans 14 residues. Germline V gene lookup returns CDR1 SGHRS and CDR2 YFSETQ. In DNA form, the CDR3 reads TGCGCCAGCAGCCCAGGGACAGAATACAATGAGCAGTTCTTC. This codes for CASSPGTEYNEQFF.

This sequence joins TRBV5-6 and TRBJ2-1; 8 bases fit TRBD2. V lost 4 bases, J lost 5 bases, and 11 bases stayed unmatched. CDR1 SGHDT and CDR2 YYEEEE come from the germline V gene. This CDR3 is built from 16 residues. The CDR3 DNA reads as TGTGCCAGCAGCCTTTTTGGCCCTAGCGGGCACAATGAGCAGTTCTTC. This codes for CASSLFGPSGHNEQFF.

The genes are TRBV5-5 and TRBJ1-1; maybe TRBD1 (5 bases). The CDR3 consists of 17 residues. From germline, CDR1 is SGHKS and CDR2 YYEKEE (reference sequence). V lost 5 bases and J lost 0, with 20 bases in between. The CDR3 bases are TGTGCCAGCAGTCTCTTGTCCCTGACAGCCTTGAACACTGAAGCTTTCTTT. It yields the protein CASSLLSLTALNTEAFF.

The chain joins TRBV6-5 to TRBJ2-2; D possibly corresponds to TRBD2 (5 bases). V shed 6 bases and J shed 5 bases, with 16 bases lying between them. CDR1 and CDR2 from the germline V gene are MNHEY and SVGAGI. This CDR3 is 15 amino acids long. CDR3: CASRIYREGTGELFF. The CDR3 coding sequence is TGTGCCAGCAGGATCTATCGAGAGGGTACCGGGGAGCTGTTTTTT.

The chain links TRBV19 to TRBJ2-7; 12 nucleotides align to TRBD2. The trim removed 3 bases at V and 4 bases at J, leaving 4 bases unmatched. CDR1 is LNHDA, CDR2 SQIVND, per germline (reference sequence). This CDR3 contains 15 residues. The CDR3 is CASSMGTSGQYEQYF. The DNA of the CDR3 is TGTGCCAGTAGTATGGGGACTAGCGGGCAGTACGAGCAGTACTTC.

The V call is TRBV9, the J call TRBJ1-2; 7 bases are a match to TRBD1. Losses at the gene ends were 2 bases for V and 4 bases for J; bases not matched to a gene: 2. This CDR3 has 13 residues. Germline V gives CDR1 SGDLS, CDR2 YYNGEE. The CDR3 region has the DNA TGTGCCAGCAGCGTGGGACAGCTCTATGGCTACACCTTC. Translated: CASSVGQLYGYTF.

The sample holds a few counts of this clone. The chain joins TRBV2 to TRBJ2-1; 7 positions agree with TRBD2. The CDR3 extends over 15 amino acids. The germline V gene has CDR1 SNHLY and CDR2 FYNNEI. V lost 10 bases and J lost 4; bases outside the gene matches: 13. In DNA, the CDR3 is TGTGCCATCATGGTGGGGCTAGCGGATTACAATGAGCAGTTCTTC. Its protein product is CAIMVGLADYNEQFF.

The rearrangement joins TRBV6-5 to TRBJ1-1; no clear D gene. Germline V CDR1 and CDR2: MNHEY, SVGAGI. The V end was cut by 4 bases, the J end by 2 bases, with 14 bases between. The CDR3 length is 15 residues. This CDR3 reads CASSFQMTPNTEAFF. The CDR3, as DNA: TGTGCCAGCAGTTTCCAAATGACACCTAACACTGAAGCTTTCTTT.

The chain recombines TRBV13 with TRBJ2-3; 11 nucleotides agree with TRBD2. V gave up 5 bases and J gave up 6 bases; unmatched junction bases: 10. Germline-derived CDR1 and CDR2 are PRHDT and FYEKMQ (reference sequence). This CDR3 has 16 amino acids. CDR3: CASSRARGLADDTQYF. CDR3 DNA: TGTGCCAGCAGCCGCGCCCGGGGACTAGCGGATGATACGCAGTATTTT.

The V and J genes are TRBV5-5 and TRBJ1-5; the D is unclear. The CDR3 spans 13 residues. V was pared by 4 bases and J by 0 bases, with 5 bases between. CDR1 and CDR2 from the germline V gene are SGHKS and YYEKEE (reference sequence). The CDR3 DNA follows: TGTGCCAGCAGCCGAGTTAGCAATCAGCCCCAGCATTTT. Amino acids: CASSRVSNQPQHF.

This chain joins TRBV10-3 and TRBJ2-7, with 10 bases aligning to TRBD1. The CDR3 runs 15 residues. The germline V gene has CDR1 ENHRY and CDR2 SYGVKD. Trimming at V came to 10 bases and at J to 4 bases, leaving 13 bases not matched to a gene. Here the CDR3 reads CASQNYGQGEYEQYF. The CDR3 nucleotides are TGTGCCAGCCAAAACTATGGACAGGGGGAGTACGAGCAGTACTTC.

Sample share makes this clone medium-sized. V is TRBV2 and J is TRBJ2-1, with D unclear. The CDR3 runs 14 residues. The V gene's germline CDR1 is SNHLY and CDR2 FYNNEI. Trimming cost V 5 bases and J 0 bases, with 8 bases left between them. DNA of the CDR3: TGTGCCAGCAGTAGCTTGAGCTCCTACAATGAGCAGTTCTTC. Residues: CASSSLSSYNEQFF.

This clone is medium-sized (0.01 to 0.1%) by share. CDR3 protein: CASSQDRAGNSPLHF. In DNA form, the CDR3 reads TGTGCCAGCAGCCAAGATCGGGCAGGGAATTCACCCCTCCACTTT. V is TRBV4-2 and J is TRBJ1-6; maybe TRBD1 (5 bases). In germline, CDR1 is LGHNA, CDR2 YNFKEQ. CDR3 length: 15 amino acids. V lost 0 bases to trimming and J lost 7 bases, with 10 bases between them.

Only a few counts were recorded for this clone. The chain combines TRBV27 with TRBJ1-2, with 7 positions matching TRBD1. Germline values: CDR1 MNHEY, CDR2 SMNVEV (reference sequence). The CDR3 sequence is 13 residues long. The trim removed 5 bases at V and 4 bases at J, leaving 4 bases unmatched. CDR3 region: CASSRTGVYGYTF. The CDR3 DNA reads TGTGCCAGCAGTCGAACAGGGGTCTATGGCTACACCTTC.

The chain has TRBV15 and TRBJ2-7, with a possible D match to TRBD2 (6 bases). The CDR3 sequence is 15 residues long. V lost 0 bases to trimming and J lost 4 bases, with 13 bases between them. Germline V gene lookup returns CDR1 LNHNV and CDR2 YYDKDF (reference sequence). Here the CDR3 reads CATSRDISGSYEQYF. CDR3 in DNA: TGTGCCACCAGCAGAGATATTTCCGGGAGTTACGAGCAGTACTTC.